A single sample gave rise to the 29 T cell receptor beta chains below, sequenced in a study of T cell responses to AZD1222 COVID-19 vaccine. The data were produced by immunoSEQ multiplex PCR, yet TCRdb's version contains in-frame clones alone and is incomplete. The repertoire holds 140,000 to 150,000 clones, roughly 89% seen once, with around 1.5% in the top ten. Specimen: peripheral blood, collected on day 0 of AZD1222 vaccination. The source is an adult in good health.

For the CDR3, the DNA is TGTGCCAGCAGTGAGAAGGCGAACAGGGGGCGGTCACCCCTCCACTTT. Protein: CASSEKANRGRSPLHF. The chain joins TRBV2 to TRBJ1-6, with 9 bases matching TRBD1. The CDR3 totals 16 residues. The ends lost 3 bases at V and 10 bases at J; junction bases unmatched: 10. Germline V CDR1 and CDR2: SNHLY, FYNNEI. Full variable domain (missing parts from reference TRBV2 and TRBJ1-6): EPEVTQTPSHQVTQMGQEVILRCVPISNHLYFYWYRQILGQKVEFLVSFYNNEISEKSEIFDDQFSVERPDGSNFTLKIRSTKLEDSAMYFCASSEKANRGRSPLHFGNGTRLTVT.

The rearrangement links TRBV15 to TRBJ2-7; D is tentatively TRBD1 or TRBD2 (5 bases each). Looked up from germline, CDR1 is LNHNV and CDR2 is YYDKDF (reference sequence). Trimming removed 1 base from V and 5 bases from J, with 12 bases in between. This CDR3 contains 14 residues. The CDR3 DNA follows: TGTGCCACCAGCAGAGCTCAGTGGGGGAACGAGCAGTACTTC. Amino acid sequence: CATSRAQWGNEQYF.

This rearrangement joins TRBV27 to TRBJ1-5; tentative D call: TRBD1 (6 bases). The V and J ends lost 5 bases and 6 bases respectively, with 20 bases between them. The CDR3 totals 16 residues. CDR1 is MNHEY and CDR2 is SMNVEV in the germline V gene (reference sequence). The CDR3 bases are TGTGCCAGCAGTGCCCTATGGGGGGGGGCGGGTCAGCCCCAGCATTTT. It is translated as CASSALWGGAGQPQHF.

The CDR3 DNA reads as TGTGCCAGCACGGGGGTGGGCAGGGGGCTCCTAAACACTGAAGCTTTCTTT. Its protein product is CASTGVGRGLLNTEAFF. The chain uses TRBV28 and TRBJ1-1, with TRBD1 identical over 8 bases. Per germline, CDR1 MDHEN and CDR2 SYDVKM. The V and J ends lost 7 bases and 2 bases, in that order; junction bases with no gene match: 15. The CDR3 has 17 residues. Drawing the rest from reference TRBV28 and TRBJ1-1, the complete variable domain is DVKVTQSSRYLVKRTGEKVFLECVQDMDHENMFWYRQDPGLGLRLIYFSYDVKMKEKGDIPEGYSVSREKKERFSLILESASTNQTSMYLCASTGVGRGLLNTEAFFGQGTRLTVV.

The genes are TRBV9 and TRBJ1-1, with unresolved D. The CDR3 totals 16 residues. The V and J ends lost 4 bases and 0 bases respectively, with 16 bases between them. CDR1 and CDR2 (germline): SGDLS, YYNGEE. CDR3 in amino acids: CASSTRDGSLNTEAFF. The CDR3 bases are TGTGCCAGCAGCACCCGTGACGGAAGCCTGAACACTGAAGCTTTCTTT. The full variable domain, completed using reference TRBV9 and TRBJ1-1, is DSGVTQTPKHLITATGQRVTLRCSPRSGDLSVYWYQQSLDQGLQFLIQYYNGEERAKGNILERFSAQQFPDLHSELNLSSLELGDSALYFCASSTRDGSLNTEAFFGQGTRLTVV.

In the case of this clone: The sample contains more than one DNA sequence encoding this CDR3. The gene calls are TRBV27 and TRBJ1-5; 8 positions match TRBD1. CDR1 and CDR2 from the germline V gene are MNHEY and SMNVEV (reference sequence). V lost 4 bases and J lost 2; bases outside the gene matches: 1. The CDR3 consists of 14 residues. The CDR3: CASSWTGRNQPQHF. The CDR3 DNA reads TGTGCCAGCAGTTGGACAGGGCGCAATCAGCCCCAGCATTTT.

This clone has just a few counts. The CDR3 nucleotides are TGCGCCAGCAGTTTTGGGCGGGGGGGGAACTACGAGCAGTACTTC. Residues: CASSFGRGGNYEQYF. The chain is built from TRBV4-1 and TRBJ2-7; 9 positions agree with TRBD2. The CDR3 length is 15 residues. Germline V gives CDR1 MGHRA, CDR2 YSYEKL. Unmatched junction bases numbered 9, after V lost 6 bases and J lost 3 bases.

For the CDR3, the DNA is TGTGCCAGCAGTTTTTATGACGAAACCTACGAGCAGTACTTC. As protein: CASSFYDETYEQYF. This sequence joins TRBV28 and TRBJ2-7; D ambiguous. Germline CDR1 and CDR2: MDHEN and SYDVKM. The ends were cut back, 3 bases at V and 2 bases at J, with 11 bases in the middle. The CDR3 runs 14 residues.

The chain uses TRBV11-2 and TRBJ1-5; D may be TRBD1 (5 bases). There are 16 residues in the CDR3. Germline assignment: CDR1 SGHAT and CDR2 FQNNGV. V was cut by 5 bases and J by 0 bases, with 14 bases left in between. CDR3 protein: CASSPVRGNSNQPQHF. The CDR3 nucleotides are TGTGCCAGCAGCCCCGTGAGGGGAAATAGCAATCAGCCCCAGCATTTT.

The chain links TRBV3-1 (or the pseudogene TRBV3-2) to TRBJ2-2, with D maybe TRBD1 (6 bases). The CDR3 extends over 15 amino acids. Germline lookup yields CDR1 LGHDT and CDR2 YNNKEL (reference sequence). Deletions cut 2 bases from V and 5 bases from J, with 12 bases between. The CDR3 DNA sequence: TGTGCCAGCAGCCAACGGGACACACCGACCGGGGAGCTGTTTTTT. It yields the protein CASSQRDTPTGELFF.

On this clone: Other nucleotide sequences in the sample specify the same CDR3. The V gene is TRBV3-1 (or the pseudogene TRBV3-2), the J gene TRBJ1-1; D unclear. Germline loops: CDR1 LGHDT, CDR2 YNNKEL (reference sequence). The CDR3 is 11 residues long. Trimming shortened V by 3 bases and J by 4 bases, and 3 bases separated the two germline ends. The CDR3 sequence is CASSQTTEAFF. Written as DNA, the CDR3 is TGTGCCAGCAGCCAGACCACTGAAGCTTTCTTT.

V and J are TRBV2 and TRBJ2-2, with a tentative D call TRBD1 (6 bases). Germline V lookup: CDR1 SNHLY, CDR2 FYNNEI. The CDR3 is 13 residues long. Trimming shortened V by 10 bases and J by 8 bases, and 17 bases separated the two germline ends. The CDR3 protein is CAIADSTGGELFF. CDR3 nucleotide sequence: TGTGCCATCGCCGACAGCACAGGGGGGGAGCTGTTTTTT.

The V gene is TRBV3-1 (or the pseudogene TRBV3-2), the J gene TRBJ1-4; 10 nucleotides line up with TRBD1. After removal of 5 bases from V and 8 bases from J, the junction contained 8 bases not matched to a gene. The CDR3 is made up of 15 amino acids. CDR1 is LGHDT and CDR2 is YNNKEL in the germline V gene (reference sequence). The CDR3 sequence is CASSSTDRGQEKLFF. In DNA, the CDR3 is TGTGCCAGCAGCTCAACCGACAGGGGGCAGGAAAAACTGTTTTTT.

The rearrangement uses TRBV6-1 and TRBJ2-1; 10 bases fit TRBD2. This CDR3 comprises 15 residues. CDR1 is MNHNS and CDR2 is SASEGT in the germline V gene. V lost 1 base and J lost 4; bases outside the gene matches: 1. The CDR3 sequence: CASSEEAGGYNEQFF. CDR3 DNA sequence: TGTGCCAGCAGTGAAGAAGCGGGAGGGTACAATGAGCAGTTCTTC.

The chain has TRBV27 and TRBJ2-2; D is tentatively TRBD1 or TRBD2 (5 bases each). Between the trimmed V and J ends, which lost 8 bases and 7 bases, there was a span of 23 bases. Looked up from germline, CDR1 is MNHEY and CDR2 is SMNVEV (reference sequence). This CDR3 has 16 amino acids. This CDR3 reads CASRNLVLGVDGELFF. CDR3 DNA: TGTGCCAGCCGAAATCTGGTTCTGGGGGTGGACGGGGAGCTGTTTTTT.

This clone was detected only once. The rearrangement links TRBV6-5 to TRBJ2-7, with TRBD2 as a possible D gene (5 bases). CDR3 length: 15 amino acids. V was shortened by 3 bases and J by 7 bases, with 19 bases between the two germline ends. Germline V gives CDR1 MNHEY, CDR2 SVGAGI. The CDR3: CASSYSPRMREEQYF. Written as DNA, the CDR3 is TGTGCCAGCAGTTATTCACCCAGGATGAGGGAGGAGCAGTACTTC.

V and J are TRBV27 and TRBJ2-7, with D possibly TRBD2 on 6 matching bases. The germline V and J ends were trimmed by 5 bases and 0 bases, with 20 bases remaining between them. This CDR3 is 17 amino acids long. Germline-derived CDR1 and CDR2 are MNHEY and SMNVEV (reference sequence). The CDR3 coding sequence is TGTGCCAGCAGTCGTACTAAGACAAGGGACTCCTCCTACGAGCAGTACTTC. As protein: CASSRTKTRDSSYEQYF.

A single count supports this clone. This chain connects TRBV28 to TRBJ2-3, with D maybe TRBD2 (5 bases). Trimming took 5 bases from V and 1 from J, leaving 13 bases between them. The CDR3 length is 15 residues. CDR1 is MDHEN, CDR2 SYDVKM, per germline. The CDR3 DNA follows: TGTGCCAGCAGTCACCCCGTCGGGGGCACAGATACGCAGTATTTT. Translation gives CASSHPVGGTDTQYF. The variable domain in full, completed from reference TRBV28 and TRBJ2-3, reads DVKVTQSSRYLVKRTGEKVFLECVQDMDHENMFWYRQDPGLGLRLIYFSYDVKMKEKGDIPEGYSVSREKKERFSLILESASTNQTSMYLCASSHPVGGTDTQYFGPGTRLTVL.

This chain connects TRBV23-1 to TRBJ1-2, with 8 bases matching TRBD1. TRBV23-1 qualifies as an ORF whose function is uncertain. V lost 0 bases to trimming and J lost 7 bases; unmatched junction nucleotides: 16. The CDR3 loop spans 18 amino acids. The CDR3 DNA follows: TGCGCCAGCAGTCAATCGAAGGTTGGGTGTCAGGGGGCACTTGGCTACACCTTC. This gives the protein CASSQSKVGCQGALGYTF.

CDR3 nucleotide sequence: TGCGCCAGCAGCTTGGTCTTATTAAGAAAGAACTATGGCTACACCTTC. Its translation: CASSLVLLRKNYGYTF. V usage is TRBV5-1 and J usage is TRBJ1-2; D gene uncertain. With 0 bases removed from V and 2 bases from J, the gap between germline ends came to 14 bases. This CDR3 region has 16 residues. Germline V gives CDR1 SGHRS, CDR2 YFSETQ. The complete variable domain, with remaining parts taken from reference TRBV5-1 and TRBJ1-2, reads KAGVTQTPRYLIKTRGQQVTLSCSPISGHRSVSWYQQTPGQGLQFLFEYFSETQRNKGNFPGRFSGRQFSNSRSEMNVSTLELGDSALYLCASSLVLLRKNYGYTFGSGTRLTVV.

The genes are TRBV28 and TRBJ2-7; TRBD2 aligns across 10 bases. Germline V gene lookup returns CDR1 MDHEN and CDR2 SYDVKM. This CDR3 comprises 14 residues. The V and J ends lost 5 bases and 3 bases, in that order; junction bases with no gene match: 4. CDR3 in DNA: TGTGCCAGCAGTCCAAGCGGGAGGGTCTACGAGCAGTACTTC. This sequence encodes CASSPSGRVYEQYF.

The rearrangement joins TRBV19 to TRBJ1-3, with a possible D match to TRBD1 (5 bases). Trimming stripped 8 bases from V and 0 bases from J, with 11 bases between. Germline CDR1 reads LNHDA; CDR2 reads SQIVND (reference sequence). This CDR3 has 14 amino acids. CDR3 coding DNA: TGTGCCAGTGCCTGGACAACCTCTGGAAACACCATATATTTT. It yields the protein CASAWTTSGNTIYF.

The V call is TRBV7-2, the J call TRBJ2-5; D is uncertain. The CDR3 length is 13 residues. Germline-derived CDR1 and CDR2 are SGHTA and FQGNSA. Trimming took off 3 bases at V and 0 bases at J, with 5 bases between the two ends. CDR3: CASSFQYQETQYF. CDR3 DNA sequence: TGTGCCAGCAGCTTTCAATACCAAGAGACCCAGTACTTC.

The chain has TRBV5-5 and TRBJ2-2, with D possibly TRBD1 on 6 matching bases. The CDR3 covers 14 residues. V dropped 8 bases and J dropped 2 bases, with 13 bases sitting between them. Germline CDR1 is SGHKS and CDR2 is YYEKEE (reference sequence). The CDR3 is CASNRVINTGELFF. The CDR3 nucleotides are TGTGCCAGTAACAGGGTAATCAACACCGGGGAGCTGTTTTTT.

V is TRBV2 and J is TRBJ2-7, with D maybe TRBD2 (7 bases). Germline CDR1 reads SNHLY; CDR2 reads FYNNEI. The CDR3 runs to 15 residues. Trimming removed 8 bases from V and 1 base from J, with 18 bases in between. The CDR3 nucleotides are TGTGCCAGCGCAAGGGAGGGACATGGATCCTACGAGCAGTACTTC. Protein: CASAREGHGSYEQYF. The full variable domain, completed using reference TRBV2 and TRBJ2-7, is EPEVTQTPSHQVTQMGQEVILRCVPISNHLYFYWYRQILGQKVEFLVSFYNNEISEKSEIFDDQFSVERPDGSNFTLKIRSTKLEDSAMYFCASAREGHGSYEQYFGPGTRLTVT.

The rearrangement uses TRBV2 and TRBJ2-5; D might be TRBD2 (5 bases). The germline V gene encodes CDR1 SNHLY and CDR2 FYNNEI. This CDR3 has 14 amino acids. V was pared by 4 bases and J by 5 bases, with 14 bases between. In nucleotides, the CDR3 is TGTGCCAGCAGTGGCGCCTCCGGCGGGGAGACCCAGTACTTC. This codes for CASSGASGGETQYF.

The table lists this clone with a few counts. The chain is built from TRBV11-1 and TRBJ1-1; D call uncertain. The CDR3 covers 16 residues. In germline, CDR1 is SGHAT, CDR2 FQDESV (reference sequence). V lost 7 bases and J lost 0, with 18 bases in between. CDR3 sequence (DNA): TGTGCCAGCACCCCGTTGGGCGGCCTCTTGAACACTGAAGCTTTCTTT. This sequence encodes CASTPLGGLLNTEAFF.

CDR3 coding DNA: TGTGCCAGCAGCTCAGCGGCCGGGTATGGCTACACCTTC. The encoded protein is CASSSAAGYGYTF. The chain is built from TRBV11-2 and TRBJ1-2; no firm D call. The CDR3 has 13 residues. V lost 4 bases and J 5 bases, leaving 11 bases between the germline ends. The V gene's germline CDR1 is SGHAT and CDR2 FQNNGV.

This chain links TRBV2 with TRBJ2-7; D is possibly TRBD1 (5 bases). Germline-derived CDR1 and CDR2 are SNHLY and FYNNEI. The V gene lost 8 bases and the J gene lost 3 bases, with 14 bases spanning the gap. This CDR3 contains 13 residues. The CDR3 DNA reads TGTGCCAGCGACACAGGTACCCTCTACGAGCAGTACTTC. It encodes CASDTGTLYEQYF.